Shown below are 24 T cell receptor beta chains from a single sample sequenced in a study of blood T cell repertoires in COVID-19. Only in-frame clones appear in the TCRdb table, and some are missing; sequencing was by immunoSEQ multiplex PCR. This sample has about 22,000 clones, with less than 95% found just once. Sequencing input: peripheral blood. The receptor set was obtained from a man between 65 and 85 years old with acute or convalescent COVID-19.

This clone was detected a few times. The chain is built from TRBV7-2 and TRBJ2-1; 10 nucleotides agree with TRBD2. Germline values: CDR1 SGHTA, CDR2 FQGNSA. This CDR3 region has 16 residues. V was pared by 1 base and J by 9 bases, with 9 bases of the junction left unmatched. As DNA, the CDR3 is TGTGCCAGCAGCTTAGTTGGGCTAGCGGGAGTAAGTGAGCAGTTCTTC. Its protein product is CASSLVGLAGVSEQFF.

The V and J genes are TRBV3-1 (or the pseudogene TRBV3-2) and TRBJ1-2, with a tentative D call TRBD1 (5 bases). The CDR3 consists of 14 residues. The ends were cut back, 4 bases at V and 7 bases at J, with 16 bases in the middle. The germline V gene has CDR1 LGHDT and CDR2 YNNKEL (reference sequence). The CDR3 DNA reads TGTGCCAGCAGCCCGTTGTCCAGGGAGGTTGGCTACACCTTC. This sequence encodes CASSPLSREVGYTF.

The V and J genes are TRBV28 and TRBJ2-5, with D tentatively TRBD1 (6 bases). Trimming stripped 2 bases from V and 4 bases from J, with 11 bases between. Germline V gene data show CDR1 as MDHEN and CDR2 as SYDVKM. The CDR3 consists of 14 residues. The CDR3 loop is CASSLLGARETQYF. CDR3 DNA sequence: TGTGCCAGCAGTTTACTGGGGGCGCGAGAGACCCAGTACTTC. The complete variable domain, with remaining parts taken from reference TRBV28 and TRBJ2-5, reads DVKVTQSSRYLVKRTGEKVFLECVQDMDHENMFWYRQDPGLGLRLIYFSYDVKMKEKGDIPEGYSVSREKKERFSLILESASTNQTSMYLCASSLLGARETQYFGPGTRLLVL.

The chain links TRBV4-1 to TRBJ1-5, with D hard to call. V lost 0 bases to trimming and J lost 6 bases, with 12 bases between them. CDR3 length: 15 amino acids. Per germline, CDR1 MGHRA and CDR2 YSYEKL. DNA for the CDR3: TGCGCCAGCAGCCAAGACCGAGGGCGGGGTCAGCCCCAGCATTTT. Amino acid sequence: CASSQDRGRGQPQHF.

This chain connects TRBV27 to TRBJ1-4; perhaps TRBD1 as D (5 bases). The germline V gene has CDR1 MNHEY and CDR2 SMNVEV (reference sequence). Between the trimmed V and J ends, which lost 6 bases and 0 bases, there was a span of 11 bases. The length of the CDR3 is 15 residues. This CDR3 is CASRTIQATNEKLFF. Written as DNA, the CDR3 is TGTGCCAGCAGGACAATACAGGCAACTAATGAAAAACTGTTTTTT.

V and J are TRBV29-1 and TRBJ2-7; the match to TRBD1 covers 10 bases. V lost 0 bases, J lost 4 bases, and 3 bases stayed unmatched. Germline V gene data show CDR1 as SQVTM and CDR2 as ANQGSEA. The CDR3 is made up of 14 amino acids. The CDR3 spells CSVEERGQGYEQYF. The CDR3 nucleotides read TGCAGCGTTGAAGAGAGGGGACAGGGGTACGAGCAGTACTTC.

CDR3 residues: CASSESGGATNEKLFF. The DNA for the CDR3 is TGCGCCAGCAGTGAGTCAGGGGGGGCAACTAATGAAAAACTGTTTTTT. J is TRBJ1-4 and V is TRBV10-2; D is perhaps TRBD1 (6 bases). There are 16 residues in the CDR3. Trimming shortened V by 0 bases and J by 0 bases, and 8 bases separated the two germline ends. The germline gives CDR1 WSHSY, CDR2 SAAADI.

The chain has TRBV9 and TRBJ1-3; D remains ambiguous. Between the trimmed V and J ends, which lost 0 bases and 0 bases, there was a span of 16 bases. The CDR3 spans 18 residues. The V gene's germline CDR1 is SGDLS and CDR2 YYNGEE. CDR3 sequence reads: CASSVEAWASLSGNTIYF. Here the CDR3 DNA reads TGTGCCAGCAGCGTAGAAGCTTGGGCCAGCCTCTCTGGAAACACCATATATTTT.

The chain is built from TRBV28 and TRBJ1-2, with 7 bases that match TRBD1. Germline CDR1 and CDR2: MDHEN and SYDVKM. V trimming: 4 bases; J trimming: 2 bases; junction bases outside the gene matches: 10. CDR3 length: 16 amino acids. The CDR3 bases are TGTGCCAGCAGTTCGTATTTGAGGGACAGAAACTATGGCTACACCTTC. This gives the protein CASSSYLRDRNYGYTF.

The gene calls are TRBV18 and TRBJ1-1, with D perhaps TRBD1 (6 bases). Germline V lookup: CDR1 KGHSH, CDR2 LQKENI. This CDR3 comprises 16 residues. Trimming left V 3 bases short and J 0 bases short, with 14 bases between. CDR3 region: CASSPGQQGLNTEAFF. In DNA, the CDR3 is TGTGCCAGCTCACCCGGTCAACAGGGCCTGAACACTGAAGCTTTCTTT.

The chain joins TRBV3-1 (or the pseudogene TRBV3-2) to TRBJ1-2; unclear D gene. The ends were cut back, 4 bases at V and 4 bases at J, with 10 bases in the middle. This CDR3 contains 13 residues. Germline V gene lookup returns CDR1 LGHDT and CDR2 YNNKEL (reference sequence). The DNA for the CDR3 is TGTGCCAGCAGCCCCGTCGCGGGCTATGGCTACACCTTC. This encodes CASSPVAGYGYTF.

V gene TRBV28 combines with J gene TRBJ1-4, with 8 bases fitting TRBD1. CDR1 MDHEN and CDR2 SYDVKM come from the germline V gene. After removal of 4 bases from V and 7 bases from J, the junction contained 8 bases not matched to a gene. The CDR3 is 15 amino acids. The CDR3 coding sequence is TGTGCCAGCAGTTCCCCAGGGGGCGGGTCTGAAAAACTGTTTTTT. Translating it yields CASSSPGGGSEKLFF.

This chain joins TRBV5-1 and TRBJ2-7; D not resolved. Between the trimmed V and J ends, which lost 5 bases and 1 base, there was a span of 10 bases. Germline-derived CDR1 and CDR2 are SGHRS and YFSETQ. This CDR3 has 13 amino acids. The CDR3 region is CASSSTESYEQYF. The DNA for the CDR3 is TGCGCCAGCAGTAGTACTGAGTCCTACGAGCAGTACTTC.

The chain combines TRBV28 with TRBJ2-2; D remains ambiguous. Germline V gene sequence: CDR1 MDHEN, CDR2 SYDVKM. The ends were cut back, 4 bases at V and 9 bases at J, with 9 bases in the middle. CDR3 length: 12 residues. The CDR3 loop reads CASSSRARELFF. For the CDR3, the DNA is TGTGCCAGCAGTTCCCGCGCGAGGGAGCTGTTTTTT.

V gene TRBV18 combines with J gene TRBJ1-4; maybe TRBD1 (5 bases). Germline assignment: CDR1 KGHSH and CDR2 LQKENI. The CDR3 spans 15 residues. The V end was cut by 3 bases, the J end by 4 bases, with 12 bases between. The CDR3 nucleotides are TGTGCCAGCTCACCGGGAGGACACTATAATGAAAAACTGTTTTTT. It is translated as CASSPGGHYNEKLFF.

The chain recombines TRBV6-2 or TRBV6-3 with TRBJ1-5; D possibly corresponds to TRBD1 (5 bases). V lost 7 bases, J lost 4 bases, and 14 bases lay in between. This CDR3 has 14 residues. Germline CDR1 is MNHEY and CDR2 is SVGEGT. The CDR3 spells CASTPGQFNQPQHF. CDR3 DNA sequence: TGTGCCAGCACCCCGGGGCAGTTTAATCAGCCCCAGCATTTT.

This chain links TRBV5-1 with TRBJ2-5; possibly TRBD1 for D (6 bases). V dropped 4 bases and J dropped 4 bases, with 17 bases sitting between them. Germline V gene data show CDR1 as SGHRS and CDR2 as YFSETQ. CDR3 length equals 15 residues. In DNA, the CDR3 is TGCGCCAGCAGCCCGGAATTATCAGGGGTAGAGACCCAGTACTTC. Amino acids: CASSPELSGVETQYF.

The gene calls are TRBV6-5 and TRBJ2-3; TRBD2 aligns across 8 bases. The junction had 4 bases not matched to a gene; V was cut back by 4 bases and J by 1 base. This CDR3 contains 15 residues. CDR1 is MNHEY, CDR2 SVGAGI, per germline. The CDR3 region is CASSFQRERTDTQYF. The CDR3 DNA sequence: TGTGCCAGCAGTTTTCAGCGGGAGCGCACAGATACGCAGTATTTT.

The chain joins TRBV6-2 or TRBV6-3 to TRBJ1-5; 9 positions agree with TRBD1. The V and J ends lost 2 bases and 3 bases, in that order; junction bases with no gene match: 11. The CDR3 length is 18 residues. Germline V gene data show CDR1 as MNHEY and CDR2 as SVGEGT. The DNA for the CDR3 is TGTGCCAGCAGTTACCCCCGGGACAGGGATGGTGCCAATCAGCCCCAGCATTTT. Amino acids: CASSYPRDRDGANQPQHF.

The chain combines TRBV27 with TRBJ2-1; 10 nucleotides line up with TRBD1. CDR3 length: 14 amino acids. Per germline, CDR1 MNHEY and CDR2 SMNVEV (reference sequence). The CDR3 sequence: CATRGQGIYNEQFF. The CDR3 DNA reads TGTGCTACGCGGGGACAGGGGATCTACAATGAGCAGTTCTTC.

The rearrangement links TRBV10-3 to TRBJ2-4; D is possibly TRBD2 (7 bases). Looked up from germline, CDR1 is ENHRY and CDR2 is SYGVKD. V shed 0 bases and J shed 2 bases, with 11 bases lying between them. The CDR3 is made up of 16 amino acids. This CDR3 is CAISESGGATKNIQYF. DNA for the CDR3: TGTGCCATCAGTGAGTCTGGGGGGGCGACCAAAAACATTCAGTACTTC.

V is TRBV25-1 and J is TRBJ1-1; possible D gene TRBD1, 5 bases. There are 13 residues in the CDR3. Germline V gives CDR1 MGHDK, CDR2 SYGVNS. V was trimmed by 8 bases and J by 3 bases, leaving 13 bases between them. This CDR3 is CASADTYYTEAFF. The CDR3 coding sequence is TGTGCCAGCGCGGACACCTATTACACTGAAGCTTTCTTT.

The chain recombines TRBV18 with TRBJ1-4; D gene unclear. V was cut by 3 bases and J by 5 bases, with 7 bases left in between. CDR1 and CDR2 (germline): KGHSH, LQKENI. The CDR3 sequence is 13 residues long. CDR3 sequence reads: CASSPILNEKLFF. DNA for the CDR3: TGTGCCAGCTCACCTATTCTGAATGAAAAACTGTTTTTT.

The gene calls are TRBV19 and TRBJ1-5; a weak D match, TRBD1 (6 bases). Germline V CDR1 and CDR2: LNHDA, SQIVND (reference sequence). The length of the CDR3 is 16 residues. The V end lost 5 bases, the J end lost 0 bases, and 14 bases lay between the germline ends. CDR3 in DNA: TGTGCCAGTAGTTCGACTTGGACAGTTAGCAATCAGCCCCAGCATTTT. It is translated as CASSSTWTVSNQPQHF.